The rows below give T cell receptor beta chains drawn from one sample of a study of T-cell memory formation after mild COVID-19. TCRdb reprocessed the 5' RACE reads with MiXCR, giving one entry per CDR3 protein. Among fewer than 700,000 distinct CDR3 sequences listed, about 20% were seen once. Input material: PBMCs or a T cell subset sorted from them (not recorded which). Receptors originate from an adult woman who had mild COVID-19 (a few samples of this study predate the infection). Cell type and time point are not known. Both conserved end residues are part of each CDR3. The order of the fields is CDR3 length, clone size, V gene, CDR3 protein. Part of the rows lack a size; the others show once, few, many or a class for expanded clones.

16 | . | TRBV7-8 | CASSVLAGVDRNEQFF
17 | once | TRBV5-4 | CASSLVLAGRRSYEQYF
15 | few | TRBV6-6 | CASSRPGEANSPLHF
15 | . | TRBV19 | CASSMTGLVKETQYF
17 | . | TRBV18 | CASSPPGTSGGTDTQYF
14 | . | TRBV7-2 | CASSFYAGNNEQFF
14 | . | TRBV5-5 | CASSSPGVNYGYTF
18 | . | TRBV11-2 | CASSLDRGSGRIGETQYF
14 | . | TRBV5-1 | CASSLEQGWETQYF
18 | few | TRBV7-9 | CASSLDFRPEVRNTEAFF
15 | few | TRBV30 | CAWSAQSFPGETQYF
16 | . | TRBV9 | CASSDPRAPNTGELFF
16 | few | TRBV11-2 | CASSLVVGAGANVLTF
15 | . | TRBV27 | CASSLSSGATLAQYF
14 | . | TRBV4-3 | CASSQGTGPYGYTF
11 | . | TRBV2 | CASGEEGGQFF
14 | . | TRBV12-3/TRBV12-4 | CASSTYGFSQPQHF
19 | . | TRBV24-1 | CATSDQKAGLAGGTGELFF
15 | few | TRBV7-6 | CASSRQTGGLNEQFF
14 | . | TRBV6-1 | CASSGQWSNQPQHF
13 | . | TRBV5-1 | CASSWAAGREAFF
15 | . | TRBV19 | CASSIPGPYYSEQFF
15 | few | TRBV29-1 | CSAETSGATYNEQFF
15 | . | TRBV7-2 | CASSKSGSLYNEQFF
16 | few | TRBV12-3/TRBV12-4 | CASSLGGQGASYGYTF
15 | . | TRBV7-9 | CASRSDGGLGNTIYF
11 | few | TRBV7-9 | CASSSRGGQYF
14 | . | TRBV20-1 | CSANPRAGGKTQYF
15 | few | TRBV5-1 | CASSYGQGVADGYTF